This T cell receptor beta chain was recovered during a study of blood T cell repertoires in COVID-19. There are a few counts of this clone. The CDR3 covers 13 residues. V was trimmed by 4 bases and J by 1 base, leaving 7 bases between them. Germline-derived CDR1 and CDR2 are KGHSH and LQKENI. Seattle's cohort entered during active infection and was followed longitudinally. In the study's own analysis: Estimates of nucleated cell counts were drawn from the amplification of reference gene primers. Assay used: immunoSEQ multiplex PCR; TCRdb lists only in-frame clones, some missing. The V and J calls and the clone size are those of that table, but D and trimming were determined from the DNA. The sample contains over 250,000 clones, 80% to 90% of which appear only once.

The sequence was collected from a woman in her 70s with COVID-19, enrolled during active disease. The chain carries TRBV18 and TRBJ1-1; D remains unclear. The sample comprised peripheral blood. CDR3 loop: CASSHSPNTEAFF. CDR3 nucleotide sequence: TGTGCCAGCTCACACAGCCCGAACACTGAAGCTTTCTTT. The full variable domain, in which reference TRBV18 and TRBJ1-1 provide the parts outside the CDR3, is NAGVMQNPRHLVRRRGQEARLRCSPMKGHSHVYWYRQLPEEGLKFMVYLQKENIIDESGMPKERFSAEFPKEGPSILRIQQVVRGDSAAYFCASSHSPNTEAFFGQGTRLTVV.